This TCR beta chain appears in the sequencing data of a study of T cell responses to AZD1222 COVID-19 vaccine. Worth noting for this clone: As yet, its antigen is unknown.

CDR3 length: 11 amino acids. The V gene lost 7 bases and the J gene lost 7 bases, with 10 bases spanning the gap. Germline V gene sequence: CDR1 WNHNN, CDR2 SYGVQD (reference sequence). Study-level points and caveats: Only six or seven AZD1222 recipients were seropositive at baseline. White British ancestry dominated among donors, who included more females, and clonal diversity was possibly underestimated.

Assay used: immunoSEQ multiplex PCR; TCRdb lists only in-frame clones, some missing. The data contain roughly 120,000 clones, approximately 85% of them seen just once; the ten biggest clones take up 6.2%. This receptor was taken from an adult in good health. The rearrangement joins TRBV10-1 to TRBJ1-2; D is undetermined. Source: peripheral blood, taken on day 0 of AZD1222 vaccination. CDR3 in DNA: TGCGCCAGCAACTCTTTTCTTGGCTACACCTTC. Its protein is CASNSFLGYTF.